This T cell receptor beta chain was documented in a study of cytomegalovirus exposure and HLA in healthy donors. Among the 110 or so subjects of the validation cohort, separate from the roughly 650-subject first cohort, were the donors. General study findings and limits: Overall, approximately 150 TCR beta chains were annotated as cytomegalovirus-associated.

The table lists this clone with a few counts. Its antigen is currently unknown. Profiling relied on immunoSEQ multiplex PCR, and the TCRdb table lists in-frame clones only, not all of them. The sample carries 150,000 to 200,000 clones, 85% recorded once. This CDR3 region has 14 residues. V shed 4 bases and J 11 bases; nucleotides not matched to a gene: 11. The germline gives CDR1 LNHDA, CDR2 SQIVND (reference sequence). Sequencing was carried out using PBMCs. V usage is TRBV19 and J usage is TRBJ1-5; TRBD1 agrees at 7 bases. This sequence was found in a man aged 18 to 29 in good health and CMV-seropositive. The CDR3 sequence: CASSTWTGPGSQHF. CDR3 DNA: TGTGCCAGTAGTACCTGGACAGGACCGGGGTCCCAGCATTTT.